This TCR beta chain derives from a study of cytomegalovirus exposure and HLA in healthy donors. Study outcomes and limitations: A reported reduction in N-insertions relative to the roughly 710-donor mean was seen in an Asian-associated ancestry cluster in a later analysis. One variant, a missense change in DCLRE1C, was linked in a later analysis to TCR beta V- and J-gene trimming.

Both 60 Vbeta primers and 13 Jbeta primers went into the PCR. Measured with immunoSEQ multiplex PCR; TCRdb has only the in-frame clones, and not every one. The table shows about 220,000 clones, with 75% to 80% occurring only once. Note on this clone: Its target is unknown.

Trimming left V 5 bases short and J 6 bases short, with 14 bases between. Germline-derived CDR1 and CDR2 are SEHNR and FQNEAQ (reference sequence). The CDR3 has 14 amino acids. The sequencing sample was made of PBMCs. The sequence was collected from a male donor in good health and CMV-seronegative. J is TRBJ2-4 and V is TRBV7-9; TRBD2 might be the D (5 bases). CDR3 coding DNA: TGTGCCAGCAGCCCCTCTGAGGGCAGAAACATTCAGTACTTC. Its protein product is CASSPSEGRNIQYF.